This TCR beta chain was recovered during a study of cytomegalovirus exposure and HLA in healthy donors. Regarding the study as a whole: Reports described diagnosis of cytomegalovirus status by the classifier as highly specific and sensitive. Reportedly, fewer N-insertions than the roughly 690-donor mean appeared in an Asian-associated ancestry cluster in a later analysis. What a later analysis showed was that several of the most significant clusters appeared linked to common viral pathogens.

J lost 6 bases, V lost 3 bases, and 11 bases had no gene match. Germline lookup yields CDR1 LGHNA and CDR2 YNFKEQ. This CDR3 comprises 15 residues. Turning to this clone: Its antigen is unidentified.

PCR used 60 Vbeta primers and 13 Jbeta primers. Assay: immunoSEQ multiplex PCR; the TCRdb copy retains only in-frame clones and omits some. This table has 90,000 to 120,000 clones, 73% appearing once. This chain joins TRBV4-2 and TRBJ2-7; 7 bases are a match to TRBD1. The sample taken for sequencing was PBMCs. The sequence was obtained from a man under 40 in good health and CMV-seronegative. The CDR3 DNA sequence: TGTGCCAGCAGCCAGCCAGACAGGGATCGTCTCGAGCAGTACTTC. Translated, it gives CASSQPDRDRLEQYF.